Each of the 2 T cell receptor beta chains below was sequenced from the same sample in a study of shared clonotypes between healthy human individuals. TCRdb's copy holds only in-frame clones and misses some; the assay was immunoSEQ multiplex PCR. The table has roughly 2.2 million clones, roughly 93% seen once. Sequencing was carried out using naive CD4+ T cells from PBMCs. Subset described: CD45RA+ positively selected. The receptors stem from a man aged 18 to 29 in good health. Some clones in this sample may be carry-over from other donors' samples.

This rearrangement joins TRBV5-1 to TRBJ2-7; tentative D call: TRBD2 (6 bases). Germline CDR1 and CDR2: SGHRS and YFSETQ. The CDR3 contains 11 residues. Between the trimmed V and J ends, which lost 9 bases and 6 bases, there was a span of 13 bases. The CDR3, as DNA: TGCGCCACCCAGGGAGCGGGCGAGCAGTACTTC. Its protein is CATQGAGEQYF.

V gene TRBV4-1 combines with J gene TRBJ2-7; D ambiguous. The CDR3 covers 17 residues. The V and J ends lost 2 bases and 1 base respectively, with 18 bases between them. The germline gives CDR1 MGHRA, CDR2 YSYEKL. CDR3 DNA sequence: TGCGCCAGCAGCCAAACTAACCTCAGGCTAGGGTCCTACGAGCAGTACTTC. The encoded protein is CASSQTNLRLGSYEQYF.